Listed below are T cell receptor beta chains from one sample, sequenced in a study of radiotherapy plus CTLA-4 blockade in lung cancer. Some clones are missing from TCRdb's copy, which holds only in-frame ones; the method was immunoSEQ multiplex PCR. Of over 50,000 clones listed, roughly three quarters are singletons. The sequencing here drew on peripheral blood, taken from a patient treated with radiotherapy plus ipilimumab. Source of these receptors: a human donor with non-small cell lung cancer who had a partial response to radiotherapy plus ipilimumab. Both conserved end residues are part of each CDR3. Each record gives: J gene, V gene, D gene, clone size, CDR3 DNA, CDR3 protein. D genes are given only for firm matches. Not all rows give a size; the values are once, few, many and, for expanded clones, a class.

j_call: TRBJ2-3
v_call: TRBV7-6
d_call: TRBD2
clone_size: -
cdr3_nt: TGTGCCAGCAGCGGAAGCGGGGACAGCACAGATACGCAGTATTTT
cdr3_aa: CASSGSGDSTDTQYF

j_call: TRBJ2-5
v_call: TRBV5-6
d_call: -
clone_size: -
cdr3_nt: TGTGCCAGCAGCTTTAAAGGGAGGAGCGGGGAGACCCAGTACTTC
cdr3_aa: CASSFKGRSGETQYF

j_call: TRBJ1-6
v_call: TRBV11-2
d_call: -
clone_size: -
cdr3_nt: TGTGCCAGCAGCGAGACAGCTAATTCACCCCTCCACTTT
cdr3_aa: CASSETANSPLHF

j_call: TRBJ2-1
v_call: TRBV6-1
d_call: TRBD2
clone_size: few
cdr3_nt: TGTGCCAGCAGCTGGACTAGCGGGAGGGGGAATGAGCAGTTCTTC
cdr3_aa: CASSWTSGRGNEQFF

j_call: TRBJ2-2
v_call: TRBV5-1
d_call: -
clone_size: few
cdr3_nt: TGCGCCAGCAGCCTGAACACCGGGGAGCTGTTTTTT
cdr3_aa: CASSLNTGELFF

j_call: TRBJ2-5
v_call: TRBV18
d_call: TRBD1
clone_size: -
cdr3_nt: TGTGCCAGCCGAATGACAGGGCCGGAGACCCAGTACTTC
cdr3_aa: CASRMTGPETQYF

j_call: TRBJ2-2
v_call: TRBV6-5
d_call: -
clone_size: few
cdr3_nt: TGTGCCAGCGAGGACTCGAACACCGGGGAGCTGTTTTTT
cdr3_aa: CASEDSNTGELFF

j_call: TRBJ2-2
v_call: TRBV9
d_call: -
clone_size: -
cdr3_nt: TGTGCCAGCAGCGTCGGGACGAACACCGGGGAGCTGTTTTTT
cdr3_aa: CASSVGTNTGELFF

j_call: TRBJ2-1
v_call: TRBV11-2
d_call: TRBD2
clone_size: -
cdr3_nt: TGTGCCAGCAGCACAGCGGGGGCCGTCTACAATGAGCAGTTCTTC
cdr3_aa: CASSTAGAVYNEQFF

j_call: TRBJ2-3
v_call: TRBV6-1
d_call: -
clone_size: -
cdr3_nt: TGTGCCAGCAGTGATAATAGTCCACCAGATACGCAGTATTTT
cdr3_aa: CASSDNSPPDTQYF

j_call: TRBJ1-1
v_call: TRBV7-8
d_call: -
clone_size: -
cdr3_nt: TGTGCCAGCAGCTTAAAGTTGGTCAACTTAATCACTGAAGCTTTCTTT
cdr3_aa: CASSLKLVNLITEAFF

j_call: TRBJ2-1
v_call: TRBV6-5
d_call: TRBD2
clone_size: -
cdr3_nt: TGTGCCAGCAGTTACGGGGCGGGGGGCCAGAATGAGCAGTTCTTC
cdr3_aa: CASSYGAGGQNEQFF

j_call: TRBJ2-7
v_call: TRBV21-1
d_call: -
clone_size: -
cdr3_nt: TGTGCCAGCAGCAAAGGTAGTCCCCTATCCTACGAGCAGTACTTC
cdr3_aa: CASSKGSPLSYEQYF

j_call: TRBJ2-2
v_call: TRBV6-5
d_call: TRBD1
clone_size: -
cdr3_nt: TGTGCCTGCTCCCCGACAGGGTCCACCGGGGAGCTGTTTTTT
cdr3_aa: CACSPTGSTGELFF

j_call: TRBJ2-2
v_call: TRBV2
d_call: TRBD2
clone_size: -
cdr3_nt: TGTGCCAGCATGCTAGCGGGGGTTAACACCGGGGAGCTGTTTTTT
cdr3_aa: CASMLAGVNTGELFF

j_call: TRBJ2-7
v_call: TRBV4-1
d_call: -
clone_size: -
cdr3_nt: TGCGCCAGCAGCCAAGGAGGAGGACCCTACGAGCAGTACTTC
cdr3_aa: CASSQGGGPYEQYF

j_call: TRBJ1-3
v_call: TRBV6-1
d_call: TRBD1
clone_size: -
cdr3_nt: TGTGCCAGCATACGAGGGACAGAGACTCGAAACACCATATATTTT
cdr3_aa: CASIRGTETRNTIYF

j_call: TRBJ1-4
v_call: TRBV4-1
d_call: -
clone_size: -
cdr3_nt: TGCGCCAGCAGCCAAGTTGGAGCAACTAATGAAAAACTGTTTTTT
cdr3_aa: CASSQVGATNEKLFF

j_call: TRBJ2-1
v_call: TRBV7-9
d_call: TRBD2
clone_size: few
cdr3_nt: TGTGCCAGCAGCTCAACCAGGGTCGGAGCGGGGGGAAGGTTCAATGAGCAGTTCTTC
cdr3_aa: CASSSTRVGAGGRFNEQFF

j_call: TRBJ1-1
v_call: TRBV11-2
d_call: -
clone_size: -
cdr3_nt: TGTGCCAGCAGCTTAGGTGCGCTGAACACTGAAGCTTTCTTT
cdr3_aa: CASSLGALNTEAFF

j_call: TRBJ1-2
v_call: TRBV19
d_call: -
clone_size: -
cdr3_nt: TGTGCCAGTAGTATCGGCCGGGGTAGTTCCTATGGCTACACCTTC
cdr3_aa: CASSIGRGSSYGYTF

j_call: TRBJ1-4
v_call: TRBV13
d_call: TRBD1
clone_size: -
cdr3_nt: TGTGCCAGCAGCCCCTGGACAGGGAGAAATGAAAGACTGTTTTTT
cdr3_aa: CASSPWTGRNERLFF

j_call: TRBJ2-2
v_call: TRBV6-1
d_call: TRBD1
clone_size: -
cdr3_nt: TGTGCCAGCACGGAGGGGACAGGGGGCTTCGGGGAGCTGTTTTTT
cdr3_aa: CASTEGTGGFGELFF

j_call: TRBJ1-4
v_call: TRBV5-1
d_call: TRBD1
clone_size: once
cdr3_nt: TGCGCCAGCAGCCCTGGACAGGGGATGGCGGCTAATGAAAAACTGTTTTTT
cdr3_aa: CASSPGQGMAANEKLFF

j_call: TRBJ2-5
v_call: TRBV7-2
d_call: TRBD2
clone_size: -
cdr3_nt: TGTGCCAGCAGCTTCCTAGCGGGGGGTGAGACCCAGTACTTC
cdr3_aa: CASSFLAGGETQYF

j_call: TRBJ1-4
v_call: TRBV7-6
d_call: TRBD1
clone_size: few
cdr3_nt: TGTGCCAGCAGCTTAGTAGCACAGGGGGCAACTAATGAAAAACTGTTTTTT
cdr3_aa: CASSLVAQGATNEKLFF

j_call: TRBJ1-2
v_call: TRBV5-1
d_call: -
clone_size: -
cdr3_nt: TGCGCCAGCAGAACATACACAGGGAACACTAACTATGGCTACACCTTC
cdr3_aa: CASRTYTGNTNYGYTF

j_call: TRBJ2-3
v_call: TRBV7-9
d_call: TRBD2
clone_size: -
cdr3_nt: TGTGCCAGCAGCCCGGGGACTAGCGGGGGATATACGCAGTATTTT
cdr3_aa: CASSPGTSGGYTQYF

j_call: TRBJ2-5
v_call: TRBV5-4
d_call: -
clone_size: -
cdr3_nt: TGTGCCAGCAGCTTGCTCACAGGAAAGTCCCAAGAGACCCAGTACTTC
cdr3_aa: CASSLLTGKSQETQYF

j_call: TRBJ2-1
v_call: TRBV7-3
d_call: -
clone_size: few
cdr3_nt: TGTGCCAGCAGCTCAAGCTGGAATGAGCAGTTCTTC
cdr3_aa: CASSSSWNEQFF

j_call: TRBJ2-7
v_call: TRBV6-1
d_call: TRBD2
clone_size: -
cdr3_nt: TGTGCCAGCACCCGTACTAGCGGGGTTTCCTACGAGCAGTACTTC
cdr3_aa: CASTRTSGVSYEQYF

j_call: TRBJ2-2
v_call: TRBV6-1
d_call: -
clone_size: -
cdr3_nt: TGTGCCAGCACCAGGGACACCGGGGAGCTGTTTTTT
cdr3_aa: CASTRDTGELFF

j_call: TRBJ2-7
v_call: TRBV5-5
d_call: -
clone_size: -
cdr3_nt: TGTGCCAGCAGCCCTGACAGGACCTACGAGCAGTACTTC
cdr3_aa: CASSPDRTYEQYF

j_call: TRBJ1-3
v_call: TRBV19
d_call: -
clone_size: -
cdr3_nt: TGTGCCAGTAGTATAGATCGCTACTCTGGAAACACCATATATTTT
cdr3_aa: CASSIDRYSGNTIYF

j_call: TRBJ2-7
v_call: TRBV5-1
d_call: TRBD1
clone_size: -
cdr3_nt: TGCGCCAGCAGACTGGTACCACCGGGACAGGGGCCCCCCTACGAGCAGTACTTC
cdr3_aa: CASRLVPPGQGPPYEQYF

j_call: TRBJ2-3
v_call: TRBV9
d_call: TRBD2
clone_size: -
cdr3_nt: TGTGCCAGCAGCGCCGGGGGGGCCTCGATAGATACGCAGTATTTT
cdr3_aa: CASSAGGASIDTQYF

j_call: TRBJ1-6
v_call: TRBV7-9
d_call: -
clone_size: -
cdr3_nt: TGTGCCAGCAGCTTAGACAGAGGGTTTAATTCACCCCTCCACTTT
cdr3_aa: CASSLDRGFNSPLHF

j_call: TRBJ2-2
v_call: TRBV29-1
d_call: TRBD2
clone_size: medium-sized
cdr3_nt: TGCAGCGTTGAAGACTTAAGCGGGGAAGACGGGGAGCTGTTTTTT
cdr3_aa: CSVEDLSGEDGELFF

j_call: TRBJ1-4
v_call: TRBV5-4
d_call: -
clone_size: once
cdr3_nt: TGTGCCAGCAGTTCAGGTGGAGAAAAACTGTTTTTT
cdr3_aa: CASSSGGEKLFF